The rows below give T cell receptor beta chains drawn from one sample of a study of shared clonotypes between healthy human individuals. Assay used: immunoSEQ multiplex PCR; TCRdb lists only in-frame clones, some missing. The sample shows 600,000 to 750,000 clones, around 90% of them seen only once. The sequencing input was memory CD8+ T cells from PBMCs. All receptors come from a man younger than 35 in good health. Some clones in this sample may be carry-over from other donors' samples. CDR3s include the opening cysteine and the closing phenylalanine or tryptophan. Each record gives: D gene, clone size, J gene, V gene, CDR3 protein, CDR3 DNA. D genes are given only for firm matches. Some rows have no size entry. The others give once, few or many, or a class for an expanded clone.

d_call: -; clone_size: -; j_call: TRBJ2-7; v_call: TRBV29-1; cdr3_aa: CSVELGGGGDEQYF; cdr3_nt: TGCAGCGTTGAACTGGGAGGGGGCGGCGACGAGCAGTACTTC
d_call: -; clone_size: -; j_call: TRBJ1-2; v_call: TRBV27; cdr3_aa: CASSPLGEGLLYGYTF; cdr3_nt: TGTGCCAGCAGCCCCCTGGGGGAGGGCCTACTTTATGGCTACACCTTC
d_call: -; clone_size: -; j_call: TRBJ2-7; v_call: TRBV7-9; cdr3_aa: CASSPTTIGIEQYF; cdr3_nt: TGTGCCAGCAGCCCCACCACCATCGGGATCGAGCAGTACTTC
d_call: -; clone_size: -; j_call: TRBJ2-7; v_call: TRBV30; cdr3_aa: CAWNLDAAYEQYF; cdr3_nt: TGTGCCTGGAATTTGGACGCGGCCTACGAGCAGTACTTC
d_call: TRBD1; clone_size: -; j_call: TRBJ1-1; v_call: TRBV5-1; cdr3_aa: CASSLEGGDWGTEAFF; cdr3_nt: TGCGCCAGCAGCTTGGAAGGGGGCGATTGGGGCACTGAAGCTTTCTTT
d_call: TRBD1; clone_size: -; j_call: TRBJ2-5; v_call: TRBV27; cdr3_aa: CASTMGQGGGFETQYF; cdr3_nt: TGTGCCAGCACCATGGGACAGGGGGGAGGTTTCGAGACCCAGTACTTC
d_call: -; clone_size: -; j_call: TRBJ2-3; v_call: TRBV27; cdr3_aa: CASSLYPGEGSTDTQYF; cdr3_nt: TGTGCCAGCAGTTTATATCCCGGAGAGGGTAGCACAGATACGCAGTATTTT
d_call: -; clone_size: -; j_call: TRBJ1-2; v_call: TRBV7-9; cdr3_aa: CASQDGAPFRGYTF; cdr3_nt: TGTGCCAGCCAGGACGGCGCCCCCTTTCGAGGCTACACCTTC
d_call: -; clone_size: -; j_call: TRBJ1-2; v_call: TRBV13; cdr3_aa: CASSSAPGDYGYTF; cdr3_nt: TGTGCCAGCAGCTCCGCCCCAGGGGACTATGGCTACACCTTC
d_call: TRBD1; clone_size: once; j_call: TRBJ1-1; v_call: TRBV7-9; cdr3_aa: CASRTGENTEAFF; cdr3_nt: TGTGCCAGCAGAACAGGGGAAAACACTGAAGCTTTCTTT
d_call: TRBD2; clone_size: -; j_call: TRBJ2-7; v_call: TRBV27; cdr3_aa: CASRISGGSYEQYF; cdr3_nt: TGTGCCAGCAGAATTAGCGGGGGCTCCTACGAGCAGTACTTC
d_call: -; clone_size: -; j_call: TRBJ2-1; v_call: TRBV5-1; cdr3_aa: CASSLRAPGAIYNEQFF; cdr3_nt: TGCGCCAGCAGCTTGAGGGCTCCGGGAGCGATATACAATGAGCAGTTCTTC
d_call: TRBD2; clone_size: -; j_call: TRBJ2-7; v_call: TRBV27; cdr3_aa: CASSLSGGASYEQYF; cdr3_nt: TGTGCCAGCAGTTTATCGGGAGGGGCTTCCTACGAGCAGTACTTC
d_call: -; clone_size: -; j_call: TRBJ2-7; v_call: TRBV28; cdr3_aa: CASSPPRAEQYF; cdr3_nt: TGTGCCAGCAGTCCACCTAGGGCGGAGCAGTACTTC
d_call: TRBD2; clone_size: once; j_call: TRBJ2-3; v_call: TRBV9; cdr3_aa: CASSVGPAGAVDTQYF; cdr3_nt: TGTGCCAGCAGCGTAGGTCCCGCGGGAGCGGTAGATACGCAGTATTTT
d_call: TRBD2; clone_size: -; j_call: TRBJ2-1; v_call: TRBV14; cdr3_aa: CASSPDLAGVAYNEQFF; cdr3_nt: TGTGCCAGCAGCCCGGACCTAGCGGGAGTTGCCTACAATGAGCAGTTCTTC
d_call: TRBD2; clone_size: -; j_call: TRBJ2-1; v_call: TRBV27; cdr3_aa: CASTPGGDGEQFF; cdr3_nt: TGTGCCAGCACCCCCGGGGGGGACGGTGAGCAGTTCTTC
d_call: -; clone_size: -; j_call: TRBJ2-2; v_call: TRBV11-1; cdr3_aa: CASRVGTGELFF; cdr3_nt: TGTGCCAGCAGGGTCGGTACCGGGGAGCTGTTTTTT
d_call: -; clone_size: -; j_call: TRBJ1-1; v_call: TRBV7-9; cdr3_aa: CASRTGENTEAFF; cdr3_nt: TGTGCCAGCAGAACGGGGGAGAACACTGAAGCTTTCTTT
d_call: -; clone_size: -; j_call: TRBJ2-2; v_call: TRBV4-3; cdr3_aa: CASSQGRARGVGELFF; cdr3_nt: TGCGCCAGCAGCCAAGGAAGGGCGCGGGGTGTCGGGGAGCTGTTTTTT
d_call: -; clone_size: -; j_call: TRBJ1-2; v_call: TRBV6-5; cdr3_aa: CASSYSPDLYGYTF; cdr3_nt: TGTGCCAGCAGTTACTCCCCAGACCTCTATGGCTACACCTTC
d_call: -; clone_size: -; j_call: TRBJ2-4; v_call: TRBV5-1; cdr3_aa: CASSLAVGPKNIQYF; cdr3_nt: TGCGCCAGCAGCTTGGCGGTCGGACCCAAAAACATTCAGTACTTC
d_call: -; clone_size: -; j_call: TRBJ1-5; v_call: TRBV27; cdr3_aa: CASNPGADNQPQHF; cdr3_nt: TGTGCCAGCAACCCAGGGGCGGACAATCAGCCCCAGCATTTT
d_call: -; clone_size: -; j_call: TRBJ1-2; v_call: TRBV4-2; cdr3_aa: CASSPRATALYGYTF; cdr3_nt: TGTGCCAGCAGCCCAAGGGCCACAGCCCTCTATGGCTACACCTTC
d_call: TRBD1; clone_size: -; j_call: TRBJ1-2; v_call: TRBV7-8; cdr3_aa: CASRGQGYGYTF; cdr3_nt: TGTGCCAGTCGGGGACAGGGATATGGCTACACCTTC
d_call: TRBD2; clone_size: -; j_call: TRBJ2-7; v_call: TRBV7-9; cdr3_aa: CASSSPREREGSREQYF; cdr3_nt: TGTGCCAGCAGCTCCCCCAGGGAGCGGGAGGGGTCGAGGGAGCAGTACTTC
d_call: -; clone_size: -; j_call: TRBJ2-2; v_call: TRBV7-9; cdr3_aa: CAMCEVNTGELFF; cdr3_nt: TGTGCCATGTGTGAGGTGAACACCGGGGAGCTGTTTTTT
d_call: TRBD1; clone_size: once; j_call: TRBJ1-5; v_call: TRBV7-9; cdr3_aa: CASSGGQGRQPQHF; cdr3_nt: TGTGCCAGCAGCGGCGGACAGGGACGCCAGCCCCAGCATTTT
d_call: -; clone_size: few; j_call: TRBJ2-7; v_call: TRBV5-1; cdr3_aa: CASSLGPPLGEQYF; cdr3_nt: TGCGCCAGCAGCTTGGGACCGCCGTTAGGCGAGCAGTACTTC
d_call: -; clone_size: -; j_call: TRBJ2-1; v_call: TRBV9; cdr3_aa: CASSASVVQGTANNEQFF; cdr3_nt: TGTGCCAGCAGCGCCTCAGTCGTACAGGGTACCGCGAACAATGAGCAGTTCTTC
d_call: TRBD1; clone_size: -; j_call: TRBJ2-1; v_call: TRBV4-1; cdr3_aa: CASSQPRTGTGTNEQFF; cdr3_nt: TGCGCCAGCAGCCAACCTAGGACCGGGACAGGGACCAATGAGCAGTTCTTC
d_call: -; clone_size: -; j_call: TRBJ1-1; v_call: TRBV6-5; cdr3_aa: CASSYARRYTEAFF; cdr3_nt: TGTGCCAGCAGTTACGCCCGAAGGTACACTGAAGCTTTCTTT
d_call: TRBD1; clone_size: -; j_call: TRBJ2-5; v_call: TRBV28; cdr3_aa: CASSFLSDRAETQYF; cdr3_nt: TGTGCCAGCAGTTTCCTCTCAGACAGGGCCGAGACCCAGTACTTC
d_call: TRBD2; clone_size: -; j_call: TRBJ2-3; v_call: TRBV19; cdr3_aa: CASGGTSGLTDTQYF; cdr3_nt: TGTGCCAGTGGGGGGACTAGCGGGCTCACAGATACGCAGTATTTT
d_call: -; clone_size: -; j_call: TRBJ1-1; v_call: TRBV4-2; cdr3_aa: CASSPKVAGTEAFF; cdr3_nt: TGTGCCAGCAGCCCCAAGGTGGCCGGCACTGAAGCTTTCTTT
d_call: TRBD2; clone_size: -; j_call: TRBJ2-2; v_call: TRBV27; cdr3_aa: CASRGLAGGPYTGELFF; cdr3_nt: TGTGCCAGCAGGGGCTTAGCGGGAGGGCCGTACACCGGGGAGCTGTTTTTT
d_call: -; clone_size: few; j_call: TRBJ2-2; v_call: TRBV9; cdr3_aa: CASSNHRDFTGELFF; cdr3_nt: TGTGCCAGCAGCAACCACAGGGATTTCACCGGGGAGCTGTTTTTT
d_call: TRBD2; clone_size: -; j_call: TRBJ2-1; v_call: TRBV28; cdr3_aa: CASSTGLAGINEQFF; cdr3_nt: TGTGCCAGCAGTACGGGACTAGCGGGGATCAATGAGCAGTTCTTC
d_call: TRBD2; clone_size: -; j_call: TRBJ2-7; v_call: TRBV27; cdr3_aa: CASSPRTSGSYEQYF; cdr3_nt: TGTGCCAGCAGTCCGAGGACTAGCGGGAGCTACGAGCAGTACTTC